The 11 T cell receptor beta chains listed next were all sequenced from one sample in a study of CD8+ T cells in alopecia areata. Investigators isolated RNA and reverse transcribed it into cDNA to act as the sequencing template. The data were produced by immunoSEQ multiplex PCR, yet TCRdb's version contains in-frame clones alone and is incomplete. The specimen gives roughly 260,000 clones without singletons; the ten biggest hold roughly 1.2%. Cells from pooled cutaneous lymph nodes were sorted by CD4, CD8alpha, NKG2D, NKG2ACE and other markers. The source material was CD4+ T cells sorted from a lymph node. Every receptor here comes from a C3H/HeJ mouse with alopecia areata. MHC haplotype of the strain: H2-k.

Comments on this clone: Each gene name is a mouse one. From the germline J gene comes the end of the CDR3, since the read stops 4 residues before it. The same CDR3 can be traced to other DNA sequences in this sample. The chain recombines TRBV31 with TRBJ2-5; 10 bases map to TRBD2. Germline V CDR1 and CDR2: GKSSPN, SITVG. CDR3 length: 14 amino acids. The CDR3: CAWSLGLGKDTQYF. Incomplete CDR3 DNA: TGTGCCTGGAGCCTGGGACTGGGGAAAGAC. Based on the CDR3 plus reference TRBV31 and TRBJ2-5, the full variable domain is AQTIHQWPVAEIKAVGSPLSLGCTIKGKSSPNLYWYWQATGGTLQQLFYSITVGQVESVVQLNLSASRPKDDQFILSTEKLLLSHSGFYLCAWSLGLGKDTQYFGPGTRLLVL.

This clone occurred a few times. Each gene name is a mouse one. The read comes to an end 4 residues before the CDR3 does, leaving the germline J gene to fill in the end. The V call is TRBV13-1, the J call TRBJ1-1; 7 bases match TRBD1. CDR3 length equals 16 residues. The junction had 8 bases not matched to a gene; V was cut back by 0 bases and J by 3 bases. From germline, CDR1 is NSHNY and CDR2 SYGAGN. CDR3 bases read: TGTGCCAGCAGTGATGAGAGGGGGCGGAGGGACACA. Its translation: CASSDERGRRDT. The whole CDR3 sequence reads CASSDERGRRDTEVFF.

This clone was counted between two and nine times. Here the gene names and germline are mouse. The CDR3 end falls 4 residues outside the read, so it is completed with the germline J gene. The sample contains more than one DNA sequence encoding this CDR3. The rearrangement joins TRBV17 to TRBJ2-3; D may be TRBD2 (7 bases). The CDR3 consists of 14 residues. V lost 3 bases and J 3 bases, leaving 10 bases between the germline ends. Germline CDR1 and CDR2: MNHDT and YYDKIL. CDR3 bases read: TGTGCTAGCAGTAGGGGGGGCGCAGCAGAA. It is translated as CASSRGGAAE. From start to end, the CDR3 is CASSRGGAAETLYF.

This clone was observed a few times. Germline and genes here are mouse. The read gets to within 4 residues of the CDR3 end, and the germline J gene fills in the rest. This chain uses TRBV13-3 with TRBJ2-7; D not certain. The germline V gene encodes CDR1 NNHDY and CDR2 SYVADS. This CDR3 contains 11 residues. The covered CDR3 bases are TGTGCCAGCAGTACGCAGTAT. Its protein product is CASSTQY. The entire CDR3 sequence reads CASSTQYEQYF.

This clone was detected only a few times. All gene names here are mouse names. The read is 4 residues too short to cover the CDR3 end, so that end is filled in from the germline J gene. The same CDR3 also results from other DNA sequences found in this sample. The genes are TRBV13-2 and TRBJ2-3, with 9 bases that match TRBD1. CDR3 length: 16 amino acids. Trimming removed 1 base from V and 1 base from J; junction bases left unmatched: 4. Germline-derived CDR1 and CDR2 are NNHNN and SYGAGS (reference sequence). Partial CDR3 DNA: TGTGCCAGCGGTGATCCGGGACAGGGAGGTGCAGAA. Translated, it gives CASGDPGQGGAE. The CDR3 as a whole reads CASGDPGQGGAETLYF.

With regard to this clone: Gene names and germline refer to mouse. The CDR3 DNA, read in part, is TGTGCCAGCAGTGATGACTGGAGCAGTGCAGAA. Residues: CASSDDWSSAE. In full, the CDR3 is CASSDDWSSAETLYF. The rearrangement uses TRBV13-3 and TRBJ2-3, with D possibly being TRBD2 (5 bases). The read terminates 4 residues ahead of where the CDR3 ends, so the germline J gene completes it. This CDR3 has 15 amino acids. With 0 bases removed from V and 0 bases from J, the gap between germline ends came to 8 bases. Germline CDR1 and CDR2: NNHDY and SYVADS.

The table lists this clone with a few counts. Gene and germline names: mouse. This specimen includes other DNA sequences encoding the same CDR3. The sequenced part of the CDR3 DNA is TGTGCCAGCAGCCCCACAGGGAATTCCTATAATTCGCCC. Its translation: CASSPTGNSYNSP. The full CDR3 reads CASSPTGNSYNSPLYF. The gene calls are TRBV5 and TRBJ1-6; possibly TRBD1 for D (6 bases). The CDR3 end lies 3 residues beyond the end of the read and is filled in from the germline J gene. TRBJ1-6 counts as an open reading frame of uncertain function. CDR3 length: 16 residues. Trimming removed 4 bases at V and 0 bases at J, with 10 bases between. CDR1 and CDR2 (germline): LGHNA, YNLKQL (reference sequence).

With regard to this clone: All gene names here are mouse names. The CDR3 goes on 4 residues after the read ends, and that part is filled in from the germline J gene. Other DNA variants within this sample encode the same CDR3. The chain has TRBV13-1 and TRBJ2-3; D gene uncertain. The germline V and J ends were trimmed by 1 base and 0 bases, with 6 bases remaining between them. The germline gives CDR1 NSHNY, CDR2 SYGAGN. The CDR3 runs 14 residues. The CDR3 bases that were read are TGTGCCAGCAGTGATAGAACTAGTGCAGAA. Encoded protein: CASSDRTSAE. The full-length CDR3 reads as CASSDRTSAETLYF.

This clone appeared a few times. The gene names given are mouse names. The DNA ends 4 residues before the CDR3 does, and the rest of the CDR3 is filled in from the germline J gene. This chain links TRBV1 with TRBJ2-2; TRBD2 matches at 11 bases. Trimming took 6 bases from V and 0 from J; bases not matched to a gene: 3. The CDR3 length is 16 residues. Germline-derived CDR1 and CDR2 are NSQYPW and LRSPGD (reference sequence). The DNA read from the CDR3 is TGCACCTGCAGAAACTGGGGGGGCGCAAACACCGGG. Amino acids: CTCRNWGGANTG. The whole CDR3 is CTCRNWGGANTGQLYF.

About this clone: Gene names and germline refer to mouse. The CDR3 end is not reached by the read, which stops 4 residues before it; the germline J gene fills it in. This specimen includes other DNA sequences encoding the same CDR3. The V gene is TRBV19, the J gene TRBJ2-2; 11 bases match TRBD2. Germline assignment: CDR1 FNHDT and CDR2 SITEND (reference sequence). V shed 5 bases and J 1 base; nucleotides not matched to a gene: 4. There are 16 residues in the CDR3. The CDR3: CASSQLGGQNTGQLYF. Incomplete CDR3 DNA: TGTGCCAGCAGCCAACTGGGGGGGCAAAACACCGGG. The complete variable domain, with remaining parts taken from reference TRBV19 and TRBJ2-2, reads GGIITQTPKFLIGQEGQKLTLKCQQNFNHDTMYWYRQDSGKGLRLIYYSITENDLQKGDLSEGYDASREKKSSFSLTVTSAQKNEMAVFLCASSQLGGQNTGQLYFGEGSKLTVL.

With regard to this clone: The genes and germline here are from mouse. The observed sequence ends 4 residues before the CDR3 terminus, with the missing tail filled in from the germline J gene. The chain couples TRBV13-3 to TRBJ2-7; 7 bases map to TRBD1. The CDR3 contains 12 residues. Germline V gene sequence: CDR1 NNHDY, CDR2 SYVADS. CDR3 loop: CASSHDRDEQYF. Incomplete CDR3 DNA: TGTGCCAGCAGTCATGACAGGGAT.